This T cell receptor beta chain was recorded in a study of siplizumab effects on memory and regulatory T cells. The protocol was immunoSEQ multiplex PCR, while the TCRdb copy is restricted to in-frame clones and leaves out a portion. Here the sample spans approximately 94,000 clones, approximately 94% being singletons. The count of this clone is one. Germline V CDR1 and CDR2: SGHVS, FNYEAQ. The length of the CDR3 is 17 residues. With 5 bases clipped from V and 5 bases from J, the junction kept 14 bases outside the gene matches. V is TRBV7-6 and J is TRBJ2-1; 8 nucleotides align to TRBD2. The sample consisted of non-Treg CD4+ T cells sorted from blood. This sequence originates from a human donor in good health. The CDR3 loop is CASSQRYKGLVNNEQFF. The CDR3 nucleotides read TGTGCCAGCAGCCAAAGATATAAGGGACTAGTAAACAATGAGCAGTTCTTC.